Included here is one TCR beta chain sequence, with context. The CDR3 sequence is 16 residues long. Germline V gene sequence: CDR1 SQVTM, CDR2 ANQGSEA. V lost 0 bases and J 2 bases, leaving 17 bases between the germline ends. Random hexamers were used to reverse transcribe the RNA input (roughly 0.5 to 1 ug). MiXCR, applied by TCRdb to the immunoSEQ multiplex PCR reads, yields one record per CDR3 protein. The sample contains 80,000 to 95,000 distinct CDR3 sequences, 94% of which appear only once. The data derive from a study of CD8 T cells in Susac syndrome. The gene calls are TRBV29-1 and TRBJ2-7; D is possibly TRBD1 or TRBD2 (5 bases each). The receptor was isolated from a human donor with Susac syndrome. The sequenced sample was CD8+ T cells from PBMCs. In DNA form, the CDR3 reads TGCAGCGTTGAAGATGGAAGGTCAGGGACCACCTACGAGCAGTACTTC. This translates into CSVEDGRSGTTYEQYF.